These 21 T cell receptor beta chains originate from one sample sequenced in a study of blood T cell repertoires in COVID-19. Profiling relied on immunoSEQ multiplex PCR, and the TCRdb table lists in-frame clones only, not all of them. The sample holds roughly 120,000 clones, around nine tenths seen once. Sequences were obtained from peripheral blood. The receptor set was obtained from a woman in her 50s with acute or convalescent COVID-19.

The chain recombines TRBV29-1 with TRBJ2-1, with 9 bases that match TRBD2. The V gene end was trimmed by 3 bases and the J gene end by 2 bases; junction bases not matched to a gene: 2. CDR1 SQVTM and CDR2 ANQGSEA come from the germline V gene. The CDR3 has 14 amino acids. The CDR3 sequence: CSVDSGSAYNEQFF. The CDR3 coding sequence is TGCAGCGTTGATAGCGGGAGTGCCTACAATGAGCAGTTCTTC.

V and J are TRBV3-1 (or the pseudogene TRBV3-2) and TRBJ2-5; tentative D call: TRBD2 (5 bases). The CDR3 runs 16 residues. The germline V gene encodes CDR1 LGHDT and CDR2 YNNKEL (reference sequence). V dropped 0 bases and J dropped 2 bases, with 13 bases sitting between them. The CDR3 region has the DNA TGTGCCAGCAGCCAAGATCTGGAGAGAGGGCAAGAGACCCAGTACTTC. This sequence encodes CASSQDLERGQETQYF.

The chain couples TRBV16 to TRBJ2-7; 9 nucleotides match TRBD1. With V trimmed by 1 base and J by 4 bases, 5 bases remained unmatched. The CDR3 has 15 residues. Looked up from germline, CDR1 is KGHSY and CDR2 is FQNENV. The CDR3 nucleotides read TGTGCCAGCAGCCAATTTGGGACAGGGTTGTACGAGCAGTACTTC. Encoded protein: CASSQFGTGLYEQYF.

This chain links TRBV7-8 with TRBJ2-3, with 7 bases fitting TRBD2. The CDR3 sequence is 17 residues long. After removal of 1 base from V and 4 bases from J, the junction contained 11 bases not matched to a gene. The V gene's germline CDR1 is SGHVS and CDR2 FQNEAQ. The CDR3 spells CASSLVGGRTVADTQYF. In DNA, the CDR3 is TGTGCCAGCAGCTTAGTGGGCGGGAGAACGGTTGCAGATACGCAGTATTTT. The full variable domain, rest sourced from reference TRBV7-8 and TRBJ2-3, is GAGVSQSPRYKVAKRGQDVALRCDPISGHVSLFWYQQALGQGPEFLTYFQNEAQLDKSGLPSDRFFAERPEGSVSTLKIQRTQQEDSAVYLCASSLVGGRTVADTQYFGPGTRLTVL.

The chain is built from TRBV27 and TRBJ2-2; 7 positions match TRBD2. Losses at the gene ends were 8 bases for V and 6 bases for J; bases not matched to a gene: 9. The CDR3 consists of 14 residues. The germline V gene encodes CDR1 MNHEY and CDR2 SMNVEV (reference sequence). DNA for the CDR3: TGTGCCAGCTCGTCCGGACTAGGGGCCGGGGAGCTGTTTTTT. Translation: CASSSGLGAGELFF.

The V call is TRBV21-1, the J call TRBJ2-2; the table calls TRBD1, which could not be checked here. TRBV21-1 is a pseudogene segment. The CDR3 consists of 13 residues. Here the CDR3 reads CARAGGWTGELFF. CDR3 DNA: TGTGCCAGGGCAGGGGGATGGACCGGGGAGCTGTTTTTT.

In this sample, this clone turned up once. The V and J genes are TRBV15 and TRBJ2-1; perhaps TRBD2 as D (6 bases). Germline assignment: CDR1 LNHNV and CDR2 YYDKDF (reference sequence). The CDR3 has 14 amino acids. V lost 3 bases and J 6 bases, leaving 12 bases between the germline ends. DNA of the CDR3: TGTGCCACCAGCAGGGACTATGGGTTCAATGAGCAGTTCTTC. It codes for CATSRDYGFNEQFF.

The count of this clone is one. The rearrangement uses TRBV5-4 and TRBJ2-5; 7 nucleotides line up with TRBD2. V lost 4 bases to trimming and J lost 0 bases; unmatched junction nucleotides: 6. This CDR3 comprises 15 residues. The V gene's germline CDR1 is SGHNT and CDR2 YYREEE (reference sequence). The CDR3, as DNA: TGTGCCAGCAGCCTAACCGGGGGGAACCAAGAGACCCAGTACTTC. The encoded protein is CASSLTGGNQETQYF.

The gene calls are TRBV2 and TRBJ1-4; 7 bases map to TRBD1. V was clipped by 4 bases and J by 4 bases; unmatched bases: 3. The CDR3 has 14 residues. Germline V gene lookup returns CDR1 SNHLY and CDR2 FYNNEI. CDR3: CASSGQGGNEKLFF. In DNA, the CDR3 is TGTGCCAGCAGTGGGCAGGGGGGTAATGAAAAACTGTTTTTT.

This clone was seen only once. This sequence joins TRBV6-2 or TRBV6-3 and TRBJ2-1, with a weak D call TRBD2 (6 bases). There are 13 residues in the CDR3. Per the germline V gene, CDR1 is MNHEY and CDR2 is SVGEGT. Trimming removed 5 bases at V and 6 bases at J, with 11 bases between. CDR3 region: CASSPGLGNEQFF. CDR3 DNA sequence: TGTGCCAGCAGTCCGGGACTTGGCAATGAGCAGTTCTTC.

This clone has more than one count but fewer than ten. This sequence joins TRBV18 and TRBJ1-1, with a possible D match to TRBD1 (6 bases). The CDR3 covers 14 residues. With 2 bases removed from V and 4 bases from J, the gap between germline ends came to 11 bases. Germline assignment: CDR1 KGHSH and CDR2 LQKENI. The CDR3 DNA reads as TGTGCCAGCTCACCAATGCGAGGGGGCACTGAAGCTTTCTTT. Its protein product is CASSPMRGGTEAFF.

This clone occurred once. This chain uses TRBV14 with TRBJ1-2; 8 positions match TRBD1. The CDR3 covers 19 residues. Per the germline V gene, CDR1 is SGHDN and CDR2 is FVKESK. The ends lost 1 base at V and 6 bases at J; junction bases unmatched: 19. The CDR3 coding sequence is TGTGCCAGCAGCCAAGGTCTCGGGACAGGTCGTAAAGGGCCCGATGGCTACACCTTC. It encodes CASSQGLGTGRKGPDGYTF.

The chain joins TRBV27 to TRBJ1-2; possible D gene TRBD1, 6 bases. The germline V gene has CDR1 MNHEY and CDR2 SMNVEV (reference sequence). The CDR3 is 12 amino acids. The V end lost 3 bases, the J end lost 8 bases, and 10 bases lay between the germline ends. This CDR3 reads CASSFRGGGYTF. The CDR3 DNA follows: TGTGCCAGCAGTTTCAGGGGTGGGGGCTACACCTTC.

V gene TRBV12-3 or TRBV12-4 combines with J gene TRBJ2-7; TRBD2 might be the D (5 bases). This CDR3 comprises 13 residues. The V end was cut by 2 bases, the J end by 4 bases, with 9 bases between. CDR3 loop: CASSLSRGYEQYF. CDR3 DNA sequence: TGTGCCAGCAGTTTAAGCCGCGGGTACGAGCAGTACTTC.

The chain joins TRBV19 to TRBJ1-3; D is unclear. Germline-derived CDR1 and CDR2 are LNHDA and SQIVND (reference sequence). The CDR3 covers 13 residues. V shed 3 bases and J shed 2 bases, with 5 bases lying between them. The CDR3 bases are TGTGCCAGTAGTATTGAGACTGGAAACACCATATATTTT. This encodes CASSIETGNTIYF.

The gene calls are TRBV4-1 and TRBJ2-3; 8 bases are a match to TRBD1. The CDR3 has 17 amino acids. Germline V gene lookup returns CDR1 MGHRA and CDR2 YSYEKL. With 0 bases clipped from V and 7 bases from J, the junction kept 12 bases outside the gene matches. CDR3 loop: CASSQDRGQGASNTQYF. The CDR3 DNA follows: TGCGCCAGCAGCCAAGATCGGGGCCAGGGGGCAAGTAATACGCAGTATTTT.

The chain joins TRBV5-1 to TRBJ1-4; 9 bases match TRBD1. In germline, CDR1 is SGHRS, CDR2 YFSETQ. The CDR3 covers 16 residues. J gave up 5 bases and V 4 bases, and 9 bases lay outside the gene matches. For the CDR3, the DNA is TGCGCCAGCAGCAAGATAACCGGGACAGGGAATGAAAAACTGTTTTTT. It translates to CASSKITGTGNEKLFF.

In regard to this clone: Germline and junction disagree at one end, which may indicate a read error. The gene calls are TRBV12-3 or TRBV12-4 and TRBJ2-5, with TRBD1 as a possible D gene (5 bases). The CDR3 contains 13 residues. In DNA form, the CDR3 reads TGTGCCAGCAGAGCCCAGGGATCGGAGACCCAATACTTC. This sequence encodes CASRAQGSETQYF.

The rearrangement links TRBV18 to TRBJ2-7; 8 bases line up with TRBD2. Looked up from germline, CDR1 is KGHSH and CDR2 is LQKENI. J gave up 7 bases and V 6 bases, and 8 bases lay outside the gene matches. The CDR3 spans 13 residues. The CDR3: CASSRGVPPEQYF. In DNA, the CDR3 is TGTGCCAGCTCGCGGGGGGTGCCTCCTGAGCAGTACTTC.

This chain links TRBV25-1 with TRBJ1-5; D unclear. V was pared by 2 bases and J by 0 bases, with 5 bases between. Germline V lookup: CDR1 MGHDK, CDR2 SYGVNS. The CDR3 runs 14 residues. This CDR3 is CASSEPNSNQPQHF. DNA of the CDR3: TGTGCCAGCAGTGAACCAAATAGCAATCAGCCCCAGCATTTT.

The chain joins TRBV19 to TRBJ2-5; D is unresolved. V lost 9 bases and J 5 bases, leaving 16 bases between the germline ends. Germline V gene lookup returns CDR1 LNHDA and CDR2 SQIVND (reference sequence). The CDR3 contains 13 residues. CDR3: CASRTQDWETQYF. CDR3 nucleotides: TGTGCCAGCCGCACACAAGATTGGGAGACCCAGTACTTC.